The clone carrying this T cell receptor beta chain was recorded a few times. The CDR3 has 18 residues. J gave up 0 bases and V 1 base, and 12 bases lay outside the gene matches. From germline, CDR1 is LNHDA and CDR2 SQIVND (reference sequence). TCRdb processed the 5' RACE reads anew with MiXCR; each CDR3 protein has one entry. The sample yields around 300,000 distinct CDR3 sequences, 15% to 20% seen once. The data were obtained in a study of T-cell memory formation after mild COVID-19. The sample taken for sequencing was PBMCs or a T cell subset sorted from them (not recorded which). The J gene is TRBJ2-7, the V gene TRBV19; 7 nucleotides align to TRBD2. This clonotype originated in a man aged 18 to 30 who had mild COVID-19 (a few samples of this study predate the infection). Cell type and time point are not known. The CDR3 loop reads CASSIVVTSRPNSYEQYF. CDR3 DNA: TGTGCCAGTAGTATAGTAGTGACTAGCCGACCGAACTCCTACGAGCAGTACTTC.